The clone carrying this TCR beta chain was observed at least ten times. What it recognizes is unknown. TCRdb fed the RT-PCR reads into MiXCR, producing one record per CDR3 protein. This table holds 430,000 or so distinct CDR3 sequences, about a tenth found once. This specimen comes from a study of response to subunit inactivated influenza vaccine. Trimming removed 4 bases from V and 2 bases from J, with 12 bases in between. This CDR3 is built from 14 residues. Germline CDR1 is SGHAT and CDR2 is FQNNGV. Study results and caveats: Authors suggested that a seasonal influenza vaccination recruits few new T cells each time.

The chain couples TRBV11-2 to TRBJ2-7; D not certain. The sample was PBMCs from blood, taken more than 35 days after vaccination. This clonotype was sampled from a man aged 45 to 65 who received an inactivated influenza vaccine. CDR3 protein: CASSWAGRTYEQYF. The DNA for the CDR3 is TGTGCCAGCAGCTGGGCAGGACGGACCTACGAGCAGTACTTC.